This T cell receptor beta chain was sequenced for a study of control samples from healthy donors and cancer patients (dated by TCRdb to 2018 to 2021). The library was obtained by the immunoSEQ multiplex PCR assay. TCRdb limited this immuneACCESS table to in-frame rearrangements with V and J called. A share of clones is missing; checked studies link under half to unresolved V genes, and the rest is unexplained. This sample comprises around 72,000 clones, more than 80% of them detected only once. The ten largest make up over 12% of the sample. To note about this clone: Its binding antigen is unknown. Base quality data are lacking; no much larger clone is found one base away.

The germline V gene yields SGHAT for CDR1 and FQNNGV for CDR2. The CDR3 measures 13 amino acids from cysteine to phenylalanine. The only DNA kept is the CDR3, 39 bases in frame from the first base. The trim is 0 bases for V and 15 bases for J, with a gap of 16 bases between the germline ends. This receptor was taken from a man aged 45 to 65 in good health. The chain was built from TRBV11-2 and TRBJ2-3, with a weak D call of TRBD2 (7 bases match). The sequenced sample was blood. The DNA sequence is as follows: TGTGCCAGCAGCTTAGAACCGGGGGGCGGGCATTATTTT. Translated, it reads CASSLEPGGGHYF. Full variable domain (CDR3 extended with the reference TRBV11-2 and TRBJ2-3 proteins): EAGVAQSPRYKIIEKRQSVAFWCNPISGHATLYWYQQILGQGPKLLIQFQNNGVVDDSQLPKDRFSAERLKGVDSTLKIQPAKLEDSAVYLCASSLEPGGGHYFGPGTRLTVL.